One sample yielded the 5 T cell receptor beta chains listed below, sequenced in a study of blood T cell repertoires in COVID-19. TCRdb keeps only in-frame clones here, not all; method: immunoSEQ multiplex PCR. The sample lists around 100,000 clones; roughly nine tenths were seen once. Sequencing was performed on peripheral blood. Every receptor here comes from a woman older than 75 with acute or convalescent COVID-19.

The CDR3 nucleotides are TGTGCCAGCAGCCCCTTCGGACAGGGTAATTCACCCCTCCACTTT. Protein: CASSPFGQGNSPLHF. V usage is TRBV7-2 and J usage is TRBJ1-6; 8 bases are a match to TRBD1. Germline V lookup: CDR1 SGHTA, CDR2 FQGNSA. The V and J ends lost 5 bases and 6 bases, in that order; junction bases with no gene match: 6. The CDR3 is 15 amino acids.

The rearrangement joins TRBV7-8 to TRBJ1-1; 7 bases line up with TRBD1. J lost 5 bases, V lost 5 bases, and 8 bases had no gene match. Germline V lookup: CDR1 SGHVS, CDR2 FQNEAQ. The CDR3 length is 14 residues. The CDR3 loop is CASSPRTGQTEAFF. The CDR3 DNA sequence: TGTGCCAGCAGCCCCAGGACAGGCCAAACTGAAGCTTTCTTT.

The CDR3 coding sequence is TGTGCCAGCAGCCAAGTTGGCGGAAGGGAGCAGTACTTC. This gives the protein CASSQVGGREQYF. The chain uses TRBV3-1 (or the pseudogene TRBV3-2) and TRBJ2-7, with D hard to call. The CDR3 has 13 amino acids. Trimming took 1 base from V and 7 from J, leaving 11 bases between them. Germline CDR1 LGHDT, CDR2 YNNKEL (reference sequence).

The chain combines TRBV5-4 with TRBJ2-7, with 7 bases aligning to TRBD1. The V gene end was trimmed by 4 bases and the J gene end by 2 bases; junction bases not matched to a gene: 9. The length of the CDR3 is 15 residues. Germline CDR1 and CDR2: SGHNT and YYREEE (reference sequence). The CDR3, as DNA: TGTGCCAGCAGCACCCGCCGGGACAGCACCTACGAGCAGTACTTC. As protein: CASSTRRDSTYEQYF.

The chain recombines TRBV29-1 with TRBJ2-7; 8 bases are shared with TRBD1. CDR3 length: 13 amino acids. V dropped 7 bases and J dropped 1; count of bases not matched to a gene: 6. The germline gives CDR1 SQVTM, CDR2 ANQGSEA. Here the CDR3 reads CSAYRDRSYEQYF. The CDR3 DNA reads TGCAGCGCTTACCGGGACAGGTCCTACGAGCAGTACTTC.